These 9 T cell receptor beta chains came from one sample sequenced in a study of cytomegalovirus exposure and HLA in healthy donors. The data were produced by immunoSEQ multiplex PCR, yet TCRdb's version contains in-frame clones alone and is incomplete. The table lists about 68,000 clones, about 89% of them singletons. The sequencing input was PBMCs. The receptors were gathered from a man between 18 and 35 years old in good health and CMV-seronegative.

The rearrangement links TRBV30 to TRBJ2-7; 9 bases match TRBD2. The V gene end was trimmed by 1 base and the J gene end by 5 bases; junction bases not matched to a gene: 9. The CDR3 extends over 15 amino acids. Looked up from germline, CDR1 is GTSNPN and CDR2 is SVGIG (reference sequence). This chain's CDR3 is CAWSEAGGLRDEQYF. CDR3 bases: TGTGCCTGGAGTGAGGCGGGAGGGCTAAGAGACGAGCAGTACTTC.

The sample holds a few counts of this clone. The gene calls are TRBV4-3 and TRBJ2-6; TRBD2 might be the D (5 bases). V gave up 0 bases and J gave up 2 bases, with 8 bases separating them. Germline CDR1 is LGHNA and CDR2 is YSLEER. The length of the CDR3 is 16 residues. The CDR3 region is CASSQDAGAGANVLTF. The CDR3 coding sequence is TGCGCCAGCAGCCAAGATGCCGGGGCTGGGGCCAACGTCCTGACTTTC.

This CDR3 is CASSYRQGTDTQYF. For the CDR3, the DNA is TGTGCCAGCAGCTACCGACAGGGCACAGATACGCAGTATTTT. This rearrangement joins TRBV7-6 to TRBJ2-3; D may be TRBD1 (6 bases). The germline CDR1 and CDR2 sequences are SGHVS and FNYEAQ. The CDR3 is 14 residues long. Trimming took 4 bases from V and 1 from J, leaving 9 bases between them. Based on the CDR3 plus reference TRBV7-6 and TRBJ2-3, the full variable domain is GAGVSQSPRYKVTKRGQDVALRCDPISGHVSLYWYRQALGQGPEFLTYFNYEAQQDKSGLPNDRFSAERPEGSISTLTIQRTEQRDSAMYRCASSYRQGTDTQYFGPGTRLTVL.

This clone has a single count. The CDR3 nucleotides are TGTGCCAGCAGTGAGGGGGGGGCCCAGTACTTC. Protein: CASSEGGAQYF. This chain connects TRBV25-1 to TRBJ2-5, with 7 positions matching TRBD2. V lost 3 bases, J lost 9 bases, and 1 base stayed unmatched. The CDR3 is 11 amino acids. CDR1 MGHDK and CDR2 SYGVNS come from the germline V gene. Full variable domain (rest looked up from reference TRBV25-1 and TRBJ2-5): EADIYQTPRYLVIGTGKKITLECSQTMGHDKMYWYQQDPGMELHLIHYSYGVNSTEKGDLSSESTVSRIRTEHFPLTLESARPSHTSQYLCASSEGGAQYFGPGTRLLVL.

Notes on this clone: Other DNA sequences in the same sample also yield this CDR3. The chain couples TRBV7-2 to TRBJ1-5, with a possible D match to TRBD1 (6 bases). The V end was cut by 5 bases, the J end by 0 bases, with 11 bases between. The CDR3 contains 15 residues. CDR1 SGHTA and CDR2 FQGNSA come from the germline V gene. CDR3 region: CASSPGGNSNQPQHF. The CDR3 DNA reads as TGTGCCAGCAGCCCGGGGGGCAATAGCAATCAGCCCCAGCATTTT. Based on the CDR3 plus reference TRBV7-2 and TRBJ1-5, the full variable domain is GAGVSQSPSNKVTEKGKDVELRCDPISGHTALYWYRQSLGQGLEFLIYFQGNSAPDKSGLPSDRFSAERTGGSVSTLTIQRTQQEDSAVYLCASSPGGNSNQPQHFGDGTRLSIL.

This sequence joins TRBV7-2 and TRBJ2-1; D call uncertain. V gave up 2 bases and J gave up 1 base, with 6 bases separating them. Per the germline V gene, CDR1 is SGHTA and CDR2 is FQGNSA. The CDR3 has 14 residues. DNA of the CDR3: TGTGCCAGCAGCTTACCGGGTTCCTACAATGAGCAGTTCTTC. This gives the protein CASSLPGSYNEQFF.

The chain employs TRBV29-1 and TRBJ2-1, with 14 bases identical to TRBD2. The J segment lost 5 bases and the V segment lost 7 bases, leaving 1 base of the junction unmatched. CDR1 and CDR2 from the germline V gene are SQVTM and ANQGSEA. This CDR3 has 13 amino acids. CDR3 in DNA: TGCAGCGCGGGACTAGCGGGAGACAATGAGCAGTTCTTC. Translated: CSAGLAGDNEQFF.

The chain carries TRBV2 and TRBJ1-1; D gene unclear. The CDR3 spans 13 residues. V lost 3 bases and J lost 4, with 9 bases in between. The germline V gene has CDR1 SNHLY and CDR2 FYNNEI. CDR3 in amino acids: CASSDLAATEAFF. In DNA form, the CDR3 reads TGTGCCAGCAGTGATTTGGCGGCCACTGAAGCTTTCTTT.

V usage is TRBV2 and J usage is TRBJ2-2, with D perhaps matching TRBD2 (5 bases). Germline CDR1 reads SNHLY; CDR2 reads FYNNEI. The V end lost 6 bases, the J end lost 2 bases, and 16 bases lay between the germline ends. This CDR3 is 16 amino acids long. CDR3 loop: CASRAAGGSNTGELFF. The CDR3 DNA sequence: TGTGCCAGCAGGGCGGCGGGCGGATCAAACACCGGGGAGCTGTTTTTT.